This T cell receptor (beta chain) was identified during a study of post-analysis software for immune sequencing data. Study-level points and caveats: About 5 TRBV segments (TRBV5-6, TRBV5-1 and TRBV20-1 among them) occurred more frequently in patients than in controls.

V lost 2 bases to trimming and J lost 1 base; unmatched junction nucleotides: 15. Per germline, CDR1 SQVTM and CDR2 ANQGSEA. The CDR3 is 18 amino acids. Presence of unique molecular identifiers characterized the TCR beta cDNA libraries. TCRdb called the PCR reads again in MiXCR, with one record for every CDR3 protein. The sample has about 820,000 distinct CDR3 sequences, roughly 50% seen once. A remark on this clonotype: What it recognizes is unknown.

The origin of this receptor is a girl aged 5 to 17 with multiple sclerosis. This rearrangement joins TRBV29-1 to TRBJ2-3; 7 bases align to TRBD2. Sequenced: blood. DNA of the CDR3: TGCAGCGTTGAATCCTCTGACGGCGGCACTAGCGGCACAGATACGCAGTATTTT. Translation gives CSVESSDGGTSGTDTQYF.